This entry lists 21 T cell receptor beta chains sequenced from one sample in a study of Tregs in tolerant kidney transplant recipients. Sequencing was performed with immunoSEQ multiplex PCR; in TCRdb, only in-frame clones are kept and a portion is missing. The table records some 250,000 clones, roughly 84% of them present only once. Sequencing used CD4+ T cells from blood. The receptor source for this set is a human donor in good health.

The genes are TRBV4-2 and TRBJ2-3; no firm D call. There are 15 residues in the CDR3. Trimming took off 0 bases at V and 4 bases at J, with 11 bases between the two ends. Germline V gene sequence: CDR1 LGHNA, CDR2 YNFKEQ. The CDR3 loop is CASSQDRGNPDTQYF. The CDR3, as DNA: TGTGCCAGCAGCCAAGATCGAGGCAACCCAGATACGCAGTATTTT.

The chain links TRBV12-5 to TRBJ1-1, with 9 bases matching TRBD1. Germline V gene data show CDR1 as LGHNT and CDR2 as FRNRAP. After removal of 2 bases from V and 3 bases from J, the junction contained 13 bases not matched to a gene. This CDR3 contains 18 residues. Here the CDR3 DNA reads TGTGCTAGTGGTTTGAGCCGGGACAGGGTGTCCCGGGACACTGAAGCTTTCTTT. Protein product: CASGLSRDRVSRDTEAFF.

The chain employs TRBV7-8 and TRBJ2-5, with 11 bases fitting TRBD2. Germline V lookup: CDR1 SGHVS, CDR2 FQNEAQ. The trim removed 2 bases at V and 5 bases at J, leaving 10 bases unmatched. The CDR3 spans 17 residues. For the CDR3, the DNA is TGTGCCAGCAGCTTACGGGGACTAGCGGAGGGGAGGGAGACCCAGTACTTC. This codes for CASSLRGLAEGRETQYF.

This chain's CDR3 is CASSPTSGGYEQYF. In DNA form, the CDR3 reads TGCGCCAGCAGCCCAACTAGCGGGGGCTACGAGCAGTACTTC. The chain links TRBV5-1 to TRBJ2-7, with 11 bases aligning to TRBD2. In germline, CDR1 is SGHRS, CDR2 YFSETQ. Germline trimming cut 4 bases from V and 3 bases from J; bases unmatched to any gene: 3. CDR3 length: 14 residues.

The V gene is TRBV14, the J gene TRBJ2-7, with 8 bases fitting TRBD2. V lost 4 bases and J lost 4; bases outside the gene matches: 15. This CDR3 spans 17 amino acids. Germline V gene data show CDR1 as SGHDN and CDR2 as FVKESK. DNA for the CDR3: TGTGCCAGCAGCCCCTTAAAAGGGACTAGGGGTAGGTACGAGCAGTACTTC. It translates to CASSPLKGTRGRYEQYF. Supplemented by reference TRBV14 and TRBJ2-7, the full variable domain reads EAGVTQFPSHSVIEKGQTVTLRCDPISGHDNLYWYRRVMGKEIKFLLHFVKESKQDESGMPNNRFLAERTGGTYSTLKVQPAELEDSGVYFCASSPLKGTRGRYEQYFGPGTRLTVT.

The chain employs TRBV5-4 and TRBJ1-4, with 7 positions matching TRBD1. Germline CDR1 is SGHNT and CDR2 is YYREEE (reference sequence). The V and J ends lost 3 bases and 4 bases, in that order; junction bases with no gene match: 6. The CDR3 length is 15 residues. Here the CDR3 DNA reads TGTGCCAGCAGCTCCGGGGGACAGTTTAATGAAAAACTGTTTTTT. Translated, it gives CASSSGGQFNEKLFF.

The rearrangement joins TRBV23-1 to TRBJ2-5; D not certain. TRBV23-1 is reported as an ORF; its role is uncertain. Trimming took off 2 bases at V and 5 bases at J, with 12 bases between the two ends. The CDR3 consists of 14 residues. CDR3 loop: CASSQSQAQETQYF. CDR3 DNA sequence: TGCGCCAGCAGTCAAAGCCAGGCGCAGGAGACCCAGTACTTC.

The chain employs TRBV6-4 and TRBJ2-2, with a possible D match to TRBD2 (5 bases). The V gene's germline CDR1 is MRHNA and CDR2 SNTAGT. The CDR3 covers 16 residues. The V and J ends lost 7 bases and 2 bases respectively, with 17 bases between them. The CDR3 reads CASKRWSGVNTGELFF. The CDR3 DNA reads as TGTGCCAGCAAGAGGTGGAGCGGAGTTAACACCGGGGAGCTGTTTTTT.

The rearrangement links TRBV6-1 to TRBJ2-3, with 10 bases identical to TRBD1. The CDR3 is 14 residues long. Trimming removed 6 bases from V and 5 bases from J; junction bases left unmatched: 5. Germline CDR1 MNHNS, CDR2 SASEGT. The CDR3 DNA reads TGTGCCAGCAGGGGCGGGACAGGGGAAGATACGCAGTATTTT. It translates to CASRGGTGEDTQYF.

The chain links TRBV28 to TRBJ2-2; 9 nucleotides line up with TRBD1. Germline V gives CDR1 MDHEN, CDR2 SYDVKM. After removal of 6 bases from V and 5 bases from J, the junction contained 7 bases not matched to a gene. The CDR3 has 15 residues. CDR3 nucleotide sequence: TGTGCCAGCAGCCTCCCCGGGACAGGGACCGGGGAGCTGTTTTTT. Translated, it gives CASSLPGTGTGELFF.

This clone was observed a few times. The chain links TRBV5-6 to TRBJ2-3; no firm D call. Trimming left V 4 bases short and J 2 bases short, with 14 bases between. The CDR3 spans 15 residues. Germline CDR1 is SGHDT and CDR2 is YYEEEE. CDR3 bases: TGTGCCAGCAGCCGATACCCTAAAACCACAGATACGCAGTATTTT. This sequence encodes CASSRYPKTTDTQYF.

This chain connects TRBV18 to TRBJ1-1; the match to TRBD1 covers 7 bases. Looked up from germline, CDR1 is KGHSH and CDR2 is LQKENI. The J segment lost 0 bases and the V segment lost 8 bases, leaving 12 bases of the junction unmatched. CDR3 length: 16 amino acids. The DNA for the CDR3 is TGTGCCAGCACTCTACAGGGGTCAGCCCTGAACACTGAAGCTTTCTTT. It yields the protein CASTLQGSALNTEAFF. The variable domain in full, with the rest retrieved from reference TRBV18 and TRBJ1-1, is NAGVMQNPRHLVRRRGQEARLRCSPMKGHSHVYWYRQLPEEGLKFMVYLQKENIIDESGMPKERFSAEFPKEGPSILRIQQVVRGDSAAYFCASTLQGSALNTEAFFGQGTRLTVV.

This clone was counted once. The rearrangement links TRBV15 to TRBJ1-3; D possibly corresponds to TRBD1 (6 bases). With 0 bases removed from V and 4 bases from J, the gap between germline ends came to 10 bases. The germline CDR1 and CDR2 sequences are LNHNV and YYDKDF (reference sequence). This CDR3 region has 15 residues. CDR3 in amino acids: CATSREGRGGNTIYF. Written as DNA, the CDR3 is TGTGCCACCAGCAGAGAGGGCAGGGGAGGAAACACCATATATTTT.

The chain couples TRBV9 to TRBJ1-3; D gene uncertain. The CDR3 is made up of 15 amino acids. Deletions cut 3 bases from V and 2 bases from J, with 12 bases between. Per germline, CDR1 SGDLS and CDR2 YYNGEE. The CDR3 nucleotides read TGTGCCAGCAGCGGCGTCCGGGCAGCTGGAAACACCATATATTTT. Its protein product is CASSGVRAAGNTIYF.

Here the CDR3 reads CASSFRDRDEKLFF. The CDR3 coding sequence is TGCGCCAGCAGCTTCCGGGACAGGGATGAAAAACTGTTTTTT. The V call is TRBV5-1, the J call TRBJ1-4; the match to TRBD1 covers 9 bases. The J segment lost 6 bases and the V segment lost 2 bases, leaving 2 bases of the junction unmatched. Germline-derived CDR1 and CDR2 are SGHRS and YFSETQ. The CDR3 has 14 amino acids.

The chain links TRBV7-9 to TRBJ1-5; D not resolved. This CDR3 has 14 residues. The V gene lost 4 bases and the J gene lost 4 bases, with 11 bases spanning the gap. Germline V gene data show CDR1 as SEHNR and CDR2 as FQNEAQ (reference sequence). The CDR3 DNA is TGTGCCAGCAGCTCCCTTGACCTAAATCAGCCCCAGCATTTT. Its translation: CASSSLDLNQPQHF.

The genes are TRBV11-2 and TRBJ2-1; possibly TRBD2 for D (5 bases). The germline gives CDR1 SGHAT, CDR2 FQNNGV. The CDR3 length is 13 residues. Trimming shortened V by 2 bases and J by 12 bases, and 14 bases separated the two germline ends. The CDR3 sequence: CASSLSPASGQFF. CDR3 bases: TGTGCCAGCAGCTTATCACCCGCGAGCGGGCAGTTCTTC.

The chain uses TRBV4-1 and TRBJ2-7; D possibly corresponds to TRBD2 (5 bases). Trimming left V 0 bases short and J 2 bases short, with 11 bases between. The CDR3 length is 15 residues. Germline V gene data show CDR1 as MGHRA and CDR2 as YSYEKL. The CDR3 DNA is TGCGCCAGCAGCCAAGATTCGGCCGGGGCCTACGAGCAGTACTTC. This sequence encodes CASSQDSAGAYEQYF.

The gene calls are TRBV10-3 and TRBJ1-6; D unresolved. The CDR3 loop spans 13 amino acids. Trimming removed 8 bases at V and 9 bases at J, with 14 bases between. Germline V gene sequence: CDR1 ENHRY, CDR2 SYGVKD. CDR3 loop: CAIVSNPGSPLHF. CDR3 in DNA: TGTGCCATCGTGTCGAACCCAGGTTCACCCCTCCACTTT.

This clone came up once. The chain recombines TRBV30 with TRBJ1-6; TRBD1 aligns across 8 bases. With 0 bases clipped from V and 9 bases from J, the junction kept 4 bases outside the gene matches. Germline V gene sequence: CDR1 GTSNPN, CDR2 SVGIG (reference sequence). CDR3 size: 14 residues. In nucleotides, the CDR3 is TGTGCCTGGAGTGTAAGGGGGACAGGTTCACCCCTCCACTTT. It codes for CAWSVRGTGSPLHF.

This chain joins TRBV11-2 and TRBJ1-1; D not resolved. Looked up from germline, CDR1 is SGHAT and CDR2 is FQNNGV. This CDR3 contains 15 residues. The germline V and J ends were trimmed by 2 bases and 1 base, with 11 bases remaining between them. The CDR3 spells CASSLPWAPNTEAFF. The CDR3, as DNA: TGTGCCAGCAGCTTACCCTGGGCCCCGAACACTGAAGCTTTCTTT.